This TCR beta chain comes out of a study of shared clonotypes between healthy human individuals. Clones were read by immunoSEQ multiplex PCR, and TCRdb kept only the in-frame ones, dropping some. The sample carries roughly 1,500,000 clones, approximately 98.5% recorded once. CDR3 length: 15 amino acids. Germline-derived CDR1 and CDR2 are MGHRA and YSYEKL. V lost 0 bases to trimming and J lost 5 bases; unmatched junction nucleotides: 7. The TCR comes from a man younger than 40 in good health. The chain uses TRBV4-1 and TRBJ2-7, with 7 bases identical to TRBD2. Sequencing was performed on naive CD4+ T cells sorted from blood. Described subset: CD45RA+ positively selected. The CDR3 loop is CASSQEAREYDEQYF. In nucleotides, the CDR3 is TGCGCCAGCAGCCAAGAGGCGCGGGAGTACGACGAGCAGTACTTC.